This T cell receptor (beta chain) was identified during a study of CD8+ T cells in alopecia areata. Between the trimmed V and J ends, which lost 4 bases and 5 bases, there was a span of 15 bases. The CDR3 consists of 14 residues. Germline V gene lookup returns CDR1 SGHRS and CDR2 YFSETQ. cDNA reverse transcribed from extracted RNA served as the sequencing template. Assay used: immunoSEQ multiplex PCR; TCRdb lists only in-frame clones, some missing. The sample yields some 180,000 clones, around 63% seen once. The J gene is TRBJ1-1, the V gene TRBV5-1; no reliable D call. Sequencing was performed on CD4+ T cells sorted from blood, taken at week 0. The TCR comes from a human donor with alopecia areata. In nucleotides, the CDR3 is TGCGCCAGCAGCGTGGGGTTGGGCGGTACTGAAGCTTTCTTT. This gives the protein CASSVGLGGTEAFF. The full variable domain, in which reference TRBV5-1 and TRBJ1-1 provide the parts outside the CDR3, is KAGVTQTPRYLIKTRGQQVTLSCSPISGHRSVSWYQQTPGQGLQFLFEYFSETQRNKGNFPGRFSGRQFSNSRSEMNVSTLELGDSALYLCASSVGLGGTEAFFGQGTRLTVV.